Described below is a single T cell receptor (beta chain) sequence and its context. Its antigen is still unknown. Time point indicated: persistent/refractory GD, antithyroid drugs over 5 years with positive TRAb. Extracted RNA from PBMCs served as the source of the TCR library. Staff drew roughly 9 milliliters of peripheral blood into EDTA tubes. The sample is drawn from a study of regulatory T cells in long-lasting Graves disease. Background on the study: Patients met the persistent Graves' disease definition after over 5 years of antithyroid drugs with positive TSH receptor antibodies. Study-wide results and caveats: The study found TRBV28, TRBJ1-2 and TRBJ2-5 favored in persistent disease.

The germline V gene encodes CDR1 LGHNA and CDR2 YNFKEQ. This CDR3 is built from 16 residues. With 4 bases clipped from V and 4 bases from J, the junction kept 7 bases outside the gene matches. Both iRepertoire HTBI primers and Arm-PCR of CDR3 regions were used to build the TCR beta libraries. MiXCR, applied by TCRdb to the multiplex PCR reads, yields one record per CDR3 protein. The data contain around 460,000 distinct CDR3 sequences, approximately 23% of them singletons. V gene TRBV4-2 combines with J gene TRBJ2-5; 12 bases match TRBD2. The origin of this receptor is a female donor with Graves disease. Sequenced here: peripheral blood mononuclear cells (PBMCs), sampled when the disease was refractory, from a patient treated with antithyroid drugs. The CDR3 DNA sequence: TGTGCCAGCAGCCCCAGGAGACTAGCGGGAGTAGAGACCCAGTACTTC. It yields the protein CASSPRRLAGVETQYF.